A single sample gave rise to the 28 T cell receptor beta chains below, sequenced in a study of blood T cell repertoires in COVID-19. The data were produced by immunoSEQ multiplex PCR, yet TCRdb's version contains in-frame clones alone and is incomplete. The sample holds fewer than 400,000 clones, more than 85% seen once. The sequencing input was PBMCs or T cells enriched from blood (not recorded which). The receptors derive from a woman under 40 who had been exposed to COVID-19.

V is TRBV5-1 and J is TRBJ2-1; TRBD2 is a possible D gene (6 bases). Germline V lookup: CDR1 SGHRS, CDR2 YFSETQ. V dropped 4 bases and J dropped 2 bases, with 13 bases sitting between them. This CDR3 comprises 15 residues. CDR3 bases: TGCGCCAGCAGCAAACTAGCCGAGCCCTACAATGAGCAGTTCTTC. It codes for CASSKLAEPYNEQFF.

The chain has TRBV6-5 and TRBJ1-2; no firm D call. Germline CDR1 and CDR2: MNHEY and SVGAGI. This CDR3 is 13 amino acids long. The V gene lost 5 bases and the J gene lost 4 bases, with 11 bases spanning the gap. CDR3 amino acids: CASSPDTIYGYTF. CDR3 coding DNA: TGTGCCAGCAGTCCCGACACAATCTATGGCTACACCTTC.

J is TRBJ1-2 and V is TRBV28; TRBD1 might be the D (6 bases). This CDR3 contains 15 residues. V was cut by 3 bases and J by 6 bases, with 17 bases left in between. Germline V gene sequence: CDR1 MDHEN, CDR2 SYDVKM. The CDR3 sequence: CASSLGATGNNGYTF. CDR3 bases: TGTGCCAGCAGTTTGGGTGCAACAGGGAATAATGGCTACACCTTC.

The chain joins TRBV13 to TRBJ2-1, with D maybe TRBD1 (6 bases). The germline CDR1 and CDR2 sequences are PRHDT and FYEKMQ (reference sequence). The V gene lost 3 bases and the J gene lost 3 bases, with 12 bases spanning the gap. CDR3 length: 15 residues. DNA of the CDR3: TGTGCCAGCAGCTTTACAGGGTTGGACTACAATGAGCAGTTCTTC. This gives the protein CASSFTGLDYNEQFF.

The V gene is TRBV5-1, the J gene TRBJ2-3; TRBD1 matches at 8 bases. This CDR3 is 15 amino acids long. The germline CDR1 and CDR2 sequences are SGHRS and YFSETQ. Losses at the gene ends were 4 bases for V and 6 bases for J; bases not matched to a gene: 10. The CDR3: CASSPADRVSDTQYF. CDR3 DNA: TGCGCCAGCAGCCCCGCGGACAGGGTGTCGGATACGCAGTATTTT.

V is TRBV4-1 and J is TRBJ1-5; 8 nucleotides align to TRBD1. Losses at the gene ends were 3 bases for V and 4 bases for J; bases not matched to a gene: 8. This CDR3 contains 16 residues. Germline V gives CDR1 MGHRA, CDR2 YSYEKL. The chain's CDR3 is CASSQADRVGNQPQHF. For the CDR3, the DNA is TGCGCCAGCAGCCAGGCGGACAGGGTAGGGAATCAGCCCCAGCATTTT.

The J gene is TRBJ1-1, the V gene TRBV5-8; no clear D. The CDR3 is made up of 13 amino acids. CDR1 and CDR2 from the germline V gene are SGHTS and YDEGEE. Deletions cut 4 bases from V and 3 bases from J, with 10 bases between. The CDR3 loop reads CASSAPVDTEAFF. The DNA of the CDR3 is TGTGCCAGCAGCGCCCCGGTGGACACTGAAGCTTTCTTT. Variable domain in full (rest from reference TRBV5-8 and TRBJ1-1): EAGVTQSPTHLIKTRGQQATLRCSPISGHTSVYWYQQALGLGLQFLLWYDEGEERNRGNFPPRFSGRQFPNYSSELNVNALELEDSALYLCASSAPVDTEAFFGQGTRLTVV.

The chain is built from TRBV6-1 and TRBJ2-1, with 10 positions matching TRBD1. The CDR3 is 17 residues long. Germline V gene sequence: CDR1 MNHNS, CDR2 SASEGT. The trim removed 5 bases at V and 8 bases at J, leaving 15 bases unmatched. The CDR3 coding sequence is TGTGCCAGCAGTAAAGGCCACCCGGGACAGGGGATGCATGAGCAGTTCTTC. Protein product: CASSKGHPGQGMHEQFF.

V usage is TRBV7-9 and J usage is TRBJ1-6; tentative D call: TRBD1 (5 bases). Germline V gene lookup returns CDR1 SEHNR and CDR2 FQNEAQ (reference sequence). The CDR3 contains 15 residues. The V and J ends lost 4 bases and 5 bases respectively, with 12 bases between them. DNA of the CDR3: TGTGCCAGCAGCTCTGGACAAGTTAATAATTCACCCCTCCACTTT. It specifies CASSSGQVNNSPLHF.

The chain recombines TRBV6-5 with TRBJ2-7, with 7 bases lining up with TRBD1. The germline V gene encodes CDR1 MNHEY and CDR2 SVGAGI. This CDR3 region has 16 residues. V was pared by 2 bases and J by 4 bases, with 11 bases of the junction left unmatched. In DNA form, the CDR3 reads TGTGCCAGCAGTTACCACGGACAGGCTGTGGGATACGAGCAGTACTTC. This gives the protein CASSYHGQAVGYEQYF.

V is TRBV4-1 and J is TRBJ1-4; 7 positions match TRBD1. After removal of 5 bases from V and 5 bases from J, the junction contained 11 bases not matched to a gene. CDR3 length: 16 amino acids. CDR1 and CDR2 (germline): MGHRA, YSYEKL. This chain's CDR3 is CASSRPGTAKNEKLFF. CDR3 nucleotide sequence: TGCGCCAGCAGCAGGCCCGGGACAGCCAAAAATGAAAAACTGTTTTTT.

This sequence joins TRBV7-9 and TRBJ2-4, with a tentative D call TRBD2 (5 bases). V dropped 0 bases and J dropped 1 base, with 7 bases sitting between them. This CDR3 comprises 15 residues. CDR1 SEHNR and CDR2 FQNEAQ come from the germline V gene (reference sequence). The CDR3 nucleotides read TGTGCCAGCAGCTTAGCGTCGGGGGCCAAAAACATTCAGTACTTC. This gives the protein CASSLASGAKNIQYF. The full variable domain, with the rest looked up from reference TRBV7-9 and TRBJ2-4, is DTGVSQNPRHKITKRGQNVTFRCDPISEHNRLYWYRQTLGQGPEFLTYFQNEAQLEKSRLLSDRFSAERPKGSFSTLEIQRTEQGDSAMYLCASSLASGAKNIQYFGAGTRLSVL.

This chain connects TRBV24-1 to TRBJ2-3; D call uncertain. The CDR3 is 16 residues long. Germline V gives CDR1 KGHDR, CDR2 SFDVKD. The ends were cut back, 4 bases at V and 1 base at J, with 14 bases in the middle. The CDR3 region is CATSDPSRTGTDTQYF. CDR3 DNA: TGTGCCACCAGTGACCCGTCCCGCACGGGCACAGATACGCAGTATTTT.

The J gene is TRBJ1-6, the V gene TRBV5-6; D is undetermined. Trimming took 3 bases from V and 0 from J, leaving 7 bases between them. This CDR3 comprises 15 residues. The germline CDR1 and CDR2 sequences are SGHDT and YYEEEE. The CDR3 spells CASSYGYSYNSPLHF. CDR3 nucleotides: TGTGCCAGCAGCTACGGTTACTCCTATAATTCACCCCTCCACTTT.

V and J are TRBV11-3 and TRBJ1-1; D is undetermined. The V end lost 1 base, the J end lost 3 bases, and 6 bases lay between the germline ends. Per the germline V gene, CDR1 is SGHNT and CDR2 is YENEEA. The CDR3 loop spans 13 amino acids. DNA of the CDR3: TGTGCCAGCAGCTTAGGCGTGGACACTGAAGCTTTCTTT. It encodes CASSLGVDTEAFF.

The rearrangement joins TRBV10-2 to TRBJ1-5; TRBD1 is a possible D gene (6 bases). With 6 bases removed from V and 4 bases from J, the gap between germline ends came to 13 bases. The CDR3 totals 14 residues. Germline values: CDR1 WSHSY, CDR2 SAAADI. CDR3 DNA sequence: TGCGCCAGCAGCGAGGACAGTAGGAATCAGCCCCAGCATTTT. Its protein product is CASSEDSRNQPQHF.

The gene calls are TRBV6-5 and TRBJ1-4, with D possibly TRBD1 on 6 matching bases. Deletions cut 2 bases from V and 0 bases from J, with 10 bases between. This CDR3 contains 16 residues. Germline CDR1 is MNHEY and CDR2 is SVGAGI. CDR3 nucleotides: TGTGCCAGCAGTTACAGGGGGATAGCAACTAATGAAAAACTGTTTTTT. Its protein product is CASSYRGIATNEKLFF.

The chain combines TRBV2 with TRBJ2-3; D gene ambiguous. Germline CDR1 reads SNHLY; CDR2 reads FYNNEI. V lost 5 bases and J 6 bases, leaving 12 bases between the germline ends. The CDR3 spans 13 residues. Written as DNA, the CDR3 is TGTGCCAGCAGTCCCAGACTCGGGGATACGCAGTATTTT. Amino acid sequence: CASSPRLGDTQYF.

This sequence joins TRBV2 and TRBJ2-3; 7 bases fit TRBD2. The V gene end was trimmed by 6 bases and the J gene end by 3 bases; junction bases not matched to a gene: 0. Germline V gives CDR1 SNHLY, CDR2 FYNNEI. The CDR3 spans 12 residues. The CDR3 sequence: CASRGGTDTQYF. The CDR3 DNA reads as TGTGCCAGCAGGGGGGGGACAGATACGCAGTATTTT.

The chain carries TRBV19 and TRBJ2-7, with D maybe TRBD2 (7 bases). Germline V CDR1 and CDR2: LNHDA, SQIVND (reference sequence). CDR3 length equals 15 residues. Trimming took 1 base from V and 0 from J, leaving 10 bases between them. Written as DNA, the CDR3 is TGTGCCAGTAGTATAGGGAGGGGGGGCTCCTACGAGCAGTACTTC. It encodes CASSIGRGGSYEQYF.

V gene TRBV27 combines with J gene TRBJ1-5, with 10 bases matching TRBD1. Germline assignment: CDR1 MNHEY and CDR2 SMNVEV (reference sequence). V gave up 5 bases and J gave up 6 bases; unmatched junction bases: 7. The CDR3 spans 15 residues. The CDR3 is CASSAGTGVVQPQHF. The CDR3 nucleotides read TGTGCCAGCAGTGCCGGGACAGGGGTGGTTCAGCCCCAGCATTTT.

CDR3 DNA sequence: TGTGCCAGCAGCGTAGGCCTCCCGGCAGGGGCTGGAAACACCATATATTTT. It specifies CASSVGLPAGAGNTIYF. This chain uses TRBV9 with TRBJ1-3, with a possible D match to TRBD1 (6 bases). Trimming took off 0 bases at V and 2 bases at J, with 15 bases between the two ends. The CDR3 is 17 amino acids. Per germline, CDR1 SGDLS and CDR2 YYNGEE.

V gene TRBV6-4 combines with J gene TRBJ2-7; no definite D call. The CDR3 consists of 11 residues. Trimming pared 6 bases from V and 5 bases from J, leaving 8 bases between. CDR1 is MRHNA and CDR2 is SNTAGT in the germline V gene. Here the CDR3 DNA reads TGTGCCAGCAGGAGCGTAAACGAGCAGTACTTC. Translation: CASRSVNEQYF.

V gene TRBV5-8 combines with J gene TRBJ2-5, with a possible D match to TRBD1 (5 bases). The V end lost 3 bases, the J end lost 4 bases, and 13 bases lay between the germline ends. CDR1 and CDR2 (germline): SGHTS, YDEGEE. The CDR3 totals 14 residues. Written as DNA, the CDR3 is TGTGCCAGCAGCTCAAGACAGAATTCAGAGACCCAGTACTTC. Translating gives CASSSRQNSETQYF.

J is TRBJ1-4 and V is TRBV2, with D uncertain. Germline V gives CDR1 SNHLY, CDR2 FYNNEI. There are 13 residues in the CDR3. The ends were cut back, 5 bases at V and 8 bases at J, with 12 bases in the middle. CDR3 residues: CASSLQREEKLFF. The CDR3 DNA is TGTGCCAGCAGTTTACAGAGAGAGGAAAAACTGTTTTTT.

The V gene is TRBV6-5, the J gene TRBJ2-7, with D unresolved. From germline, CDR1 is MNHEY and CDR2 SVGAGI. The ends were cut back, 5 bases at V and 3 bases at J, with 5 bases in the middle. The CDR3 totals 11 residues. The CDR3 DNA follows: TGTGCCAGCAGTACGGTCTACGAGCAGTACTTC. Its translation: CASSTVYEQYF.

The chain joins TRBV2 to TRBJ2-2; TRBD1 aligns across 8 bases. V was clipped by 6 bases and J by 1 base; unmatched bases: 7. The CDR3 loop spans 16 amino acids. Germline V gene lookup returns CDR1 SNHLY and CDR2 FYNNEI. CDR3 amino acids: CASRRQGKGNTGELFF. CDR3 in DNA: TGTGCCAGCAGGCGACAGGGGAAGGGGAACACCGGGGAGCTGTTTTTT.

This sequence joins TRBV28 and TRBJ1-2, with D hard to call. Germline V gene lookup returns CDR1 MDHEN and CDR2 SYDVKM. This CDR3 comprises 14 residues. The V gene lost 7 bases and the J gene lost 2 bases, with 14 bases spanning the gap. The CDR3 nucleotides are TGTGCCAGCAATGCCCCGCGGGAGAACTATGGCTACACCTTC. It encodes CASNAPRENYGYTF.